These 10 T cell receptor beta chains were all obtained from the same sample, sequenced in a study of blood T cell repertoires in COVID-19 (dated by TCRdb to 2019 to 2021). Library creation used the immunoSEQ multiplex PCR assay. Imported from immuneACCESS, the table was reduced by TCRdb to in-frame sequences with V and J called. These copies leave out some clones; in studies compared against another copy, an unresolved V gene accounts for under half, and the cause of the remainder is not known. The sample profile shows 120,000 or so clones; more than 75% of them were found once. The ten largest clones represent approximately 1.4% of the sample. Sequencing input: peripheral blood. Every receptor here comes from a human donor in a cohort sampled during active COVID-19.

V and J are TRBV6-1 and TRBJ2-7; 8 nucleotides match TRBD2. Germline V gene lookup returns CDR1 MNHNS and CDR2 SASEGT. The CDR3 contains 15 residues. The J segment lost 6 bases and the V segment lost 3 bases, leaving 10 bases of the junction unmatched. CDR3 DNA: TGTGCCAGCAGTGATGCCTGGACTAGCCCCAGCGAGCAGTACTTC. Protein: CASSDAWTSPSEQYF.

V is TRBV6-5 and J is TRBJ2-1; the D gene is possibly TRBD2 (6 bases). Germline V lookup: CDR1 MNHEY, CDR2 SVGAGI. The CDR3 sequence is 15 residues long. V was shortened by 4 bases and J by 3 bases, with 13 bases between the two germline ends. This CDR3 is CASSSSDGYYNEQFF. Here the CDR3 DNA reads TGTGCCAGCAGTTCTAGCGACGGATACTACAATGAGCAGTTCTTC.

The gene calls are TRBV28 and TRBJ2-7, with TRBD1 identical over 7 bases. Germline V gives CDR1 MDHEN, CDR2 SYDVKM. The CDR3 contains 15 residues. V was pared by 5 bases and J by 0 bases, with 7 bases of the junction left unmatched. CDR3 in DNA: TGTGCCAGCAGTCTCACAGGGGCCGGCTCCTACGAGCAGTACTTC. Encoded protein: CASSLTGAGSYEQYF.

The chain is built from TRBV4-1 and TRBJ2-3; TRBD2 matches 8 bases. Germline-derived CDR1 and CDR2 are MGHRA and YSYEKL. The V segment lost 0 bases and the J segment 3 bases; nucleotides outside the gene matches: 5. This CDR3 contains 16 residues. CDR3 region: CASSQERVAGTDTQYF. The CDR3 DNA reads as TGCGCCAGCAGCCAAGAGAGGGTAGCGGGAACAGATACGCAGTATTTT.

The chain links TRBV28 to TRBJ2-7; 14 bases are shared with TRBD2. This CDR3 has 16 amino acids. V shed 6 bases, J shed 1 base, and the junction held 5 bases outside the gene matches. Germline V lookup: CDR1 MDHEN, CDR2 SYDVKM. CDR3 DNA sequence: TGTGCCAGCAGAGGGACTAGCGGGAGCCCTTCCTACGAGCAGTACTTC. This translates into CASRGTSGSPSYEQYF.

This chain uses TRBV5-1 with TRBJ2-2; D gene uncertain. V was pared by 4 bases and J by 4 bases, with 11 bases between. The CDR3 contains 14 residues. CDR1 and CDR2 from the germline V gene are SGHRS and YFSETQ. The CDR3 bases are TGCGCCAGCAGCGCGTTCGGAGCCACCGGGGAGCTGTTTTTT. Its protein product is CASSAFGATGELFF.

This clone was seen just once. The chain is built from TRBV11-2 and TRBJ1-6; 8 bases are a match to TRBD1. The CDR3 contains 15 residues. Germline CDR1 is SGHAT and CDR2 is FQNNGV. The trim removed 6 bases at V and 9 bases at J, leaving 10 bases unmatched. CDR3 sequence: CASSFSTGGSSPLHF. CDR3 sequence (DNA): TGTGCCAGCAGTTTCTCTACAGGGGGAAGTTCACCCCTCCACTTT.

This rearrangement joins TRBV5-1 to TRBJ2-3, with 9 bases that match TRBD2. The germline V gene has CDR1 SGHRS and CDR2 YFSETQ. The CDR3 length is 15 residues. V shed 2 bases and J 1 base; nucleotides not matched to a gene: 2. The CDR3 sequence: CASSLVAGGTDTQYF. Here the CDR3 DNA reads TGCGCCAGCAGCTTAGTAGCGGGAGGCACAGATACGCAGTATTTT. Based on the CDR3 plus reference TRBV5-1 and TRBJ2-3, the full variable domain is KAGVTQTPRYLIKTRGQQVTLSCSPISGHRSVSWYQQTPGQGLQFLFEYFSETQRNKGNFPGRFSGRQFSNSRSEMNVSTLELGDSALYLCASSLVAGGTDTQYFGPGTRLTVL.

This clone is judged medium-sized (0.01 to 0.1%). The V and J genes are TRBV28 and TRBJ2-1, with 9 nucleotides matching TRBD1. V was pared by 4 bases and J by 8 bases, with 9 bases of the junction left unmatched. Germline CDR1 is MDHEN and CDR2 is SYDVKM. The CDR3 has 15 residues. The CDR3 loop reads CASSSPRDRADEQFF. CDR3 in DNA: TGTGCCAGCAGTTCACCCCGGGACAGGGCGGATGAGCAGTTCTTC. The entire variable domain, with the rest obtained from reference TRBV28 and TRBJ2-1, is as follows: DVKVTQSSRYLVKRTGEKVFLECVQDMDHENMFWYRQDPGLGLRLIYFSYDVKMKEKGDIPEGYSVSREKKERFSLILESASTNQTSMYLCASSSPRDRADEQFFGPGTRLTVL.

On this clone: The same CDR3 is also encoded by other DNA sequences in this sample. The V and J genes are TRBV3-1 (or the pseudogene TRBV3-2) and TRBJ2-7, with D perhaps matching TRBD2 (6 bases). This CDR3 has 12 residues. V was pared by 4 bases and J by 7 bases, with 11 bases between. From germline, CDR1 is LGHDT and CDR2 YNNKEL (reference sequence). The CDR3 region is CASSRGGGEQYF. For the CDR3, the DNA is TGTGCCAGCAGCCGGGGTGGAGGGGAGCAGTACTTC.